These T cell receptor beta chains were read from a single sample in a study of CD8 T cells in ankylosing spondylitis. TCRdb fed the 5' RACE reads into MiXCR, producing one record per CDR3 protein. The table lists some 120,000 distinct CDR3 sequences, 12% to 15% of them singletons, with 3% in the top ten. Sequencing was performed on blood, either unsorted or a sorted T cell fraction (not recorded which). These receptors originate from a female donor with ankylosing spondylitis or in good health (not recorded which). Each CDR3 is given with its conserved first and last residue.

V gene	J gene	CDR3 protein
TRBV21-1	TRBJ1-3	CASSKKGGPTSSGNTIYF
TRBV4-2	TRBJ2-7	CASSQGYGQITYEQYF
TRBV27	TRBJ2-1	CASSYGTKAQFF
TRBV6-6	TRBJ2-2	CAIRAGRVGELFF
TRBV4-2	TRBJ2-3	CASSQDLPGGGTQYF
TRBV5-1	TRBJ2-3	CASSLSDTQYF
TRBV5-1	TRBJ2-1	CASNLGDSYNEQFF
TRBV7-2	TRBJ2-4	CASSLAGASPGGQYF
TRBV5-1	TRBJ2-1	CASSFNLAGGPHEQFF
TRBV5-5	TRBJ1-5	CASRQGSNSNQPQHF
TRBV5-5	TRBJ2-1	CASSFRDNNNEQFF
TRBV11-2	TRBJ2-1	CASSPGTENEQFF
TRBV20-1	TRBJ2-3	CSAANRDSWYRWAQYF
TRBV5-1	TRBJ2-3	CASSGGLAGYQYF
TRBV15	TRBJ1-2	CATSSDFISAGMVSYGYTF
TRBV2	TRBJ1-2	CASSGSGTGGVGYTF
TRBV7-9	TRBJ1-1	CASSVGQGVTEAFF
TRBV5-1	TRBJ1-2	CASSFSDWNYGYTF
TRBV5-1	TRBJ1-5	CASSLEGGGQPQHF
TRBV5-1	TRBJ1-2	CASSLGVFGYTF
TRBV5-6	TRBJ1-2	CASSETTGGYTF
TRBV9	TRBJ2-6	CASSVGNSGANVLTF
TRBV18	TRBJ2-3	CASSSQGTHSTDTQYF
TRBV5-1	TRBJ2-7	CASSLDGQGSRWQYF
TRBV5-1	TRBJ1-4	CASSFESGYEKLFF
TRBV6-2/TRBV6-3	TRBJ1-5	CASDRDGHSNQPQHF
TRBV20-1	TRBJ2-2	CSAKQGSDTGELFF
TRBV5-1	TRBJ2-1	CASSLAGQGGYNEQFF
TRBV11-2	TRBJ2-1	CASSHLQGIQFF
TRBV12-5	TRBJ2-1	CASGLSGDEQFF
TRBV5-1	TRBJ2-1	CASSLVAGDNEQFF
TRBV12-3/TRBV12-4	TRBJ2-7	CASSPIPGQGPYEQYF